This T cell receptor beta chain originates from a study of shared clonotypes between healthy human individuals. HIV-negative, healthy adults without recent acute infections or vaccinations were the donors. Trimming took off 0 bases at V and 6 bases at J, with 10 bases between the two ends. Germline CDR1 and CDR2: SGHNT and YYREEE (reference sequence). The CDR3 has 14 amino acids. Researchers ran the assay at a deep level. Produced via immunoSEQ multiplex PCR; TCRdb's table is partial and in-frame only. This table holds roughly 1,500,000 clones, 98% found once. Sequencing was done on a sample of naive CD4+ T cells sorted from blood. Subset here: CD45RA+ positively selected. The TCR was taken from a man aged 25 to 40 in good health. The V and J genes are TRBV5-4 and TRBJ2-1, with a weak D call TRBD2 (6 bases). The CDR3 sequence is CASSLERESNEQFF. In nucleotides, the CDR3 is TGTGCCAGCAGCTTGGAACGGGAGAGCAATGAGCAGTTCTTC.